These 5 T cell receptor beta chains originate from one sample sequenced in a study of blood T cell repertoires in COVID-19. Assay: immunoSEQ multiplex PCR; the TCRdb copy retains only in-frame clones and omits some. The sample carries over 100,000 clones, over 80% recorded once. Input material: peripheral blood. All receptors derive from a woman aged 70-85 years with acute or convalescent COVID-19.

The sample holds a few counts of this clone. The chain employs TRBV6-4 and TRBJ1-6; no definite D call. V was cut by 2 bases and J by 7 bases, with 12 bases left in between. CDR1 is MRHNA and CDR2 is SNTAGT in the germline V gene. This CDR3 has 15 amino acids. This chain's CDR3 is CASSDSTGGNSPLHF. The CDR3 DNA follows: TGTGCCAGCAGTGACAGTACGGGTGGAAATTCACCCCTCCACTTT.

The genes are TRBV19 and TRBJ1-1, with a tentative D call TRBD1 (5 bases). Trimming stripped 6 bases from V and 3 bases from J, with 11 bases between. The CDR3 loop spans 13 amino acids. The germline V gene encodes CDR1 LNHDA and CDR2 SQIVND (reference sequence). The CDR3 is CASRVQAYTEAFF. CDR3 sequence (DNA): TGTGCCAGTAGGGTACAGGCTTACACTGAAGCTTTCTTT.

This chain uses TRBV19 with TRBJ2-1, with 16 nucleotides matching TRBD2. Per germline, CDR1 LNHDA and CDR2 SQIVND (reference sequence). The CDR3 loop spans 16 amino acids. J lost 9 bases, V lost 5 bases, and 7 bases had no gene match. CDR3 in amino acids: CASSPGTSGRGGEQFF. CDR3 in DNA: TGTGCCAGTAGTCCGGGGACTAGCGGGAGGGGGGGTGAGCAGTTCTTC.

This sequence joins TRBV9 and TRBJ1-4; 7 nucleotides match TRBD1. Unmatched junction bases numbered 3, after V lost 2 bases and J lost 5 bases. This CDR3 spans 14 amino acids. Germline CDR1 is SGDLS and CDR2 is YYNGEE. The CDR3 bases are TGTGCCAGCAGCGTGTCACAGGGGAATGAAAAACTGTTTTTT. It specifies CASSVSQGNEKLFF.

The rearrangement links TRBV5-8 to TRBJ1-5; 8 nucleotides line up with TRBD1. V lost 2 bases, J lost 3 bases, and 13 bases stayed unmatched. Germline loops: CDR1 SGHTS, CDR2 YDEGEE. The CDR3 length is 18 residues. This CDR3 is CASSFSFSGGADNQPQHF. The CDR3 nucleotides are TGTGCCAGCAGCTTCAGTTTTTCAGGGGGCGCGGACAATCAGCCCCAGCATTTT.